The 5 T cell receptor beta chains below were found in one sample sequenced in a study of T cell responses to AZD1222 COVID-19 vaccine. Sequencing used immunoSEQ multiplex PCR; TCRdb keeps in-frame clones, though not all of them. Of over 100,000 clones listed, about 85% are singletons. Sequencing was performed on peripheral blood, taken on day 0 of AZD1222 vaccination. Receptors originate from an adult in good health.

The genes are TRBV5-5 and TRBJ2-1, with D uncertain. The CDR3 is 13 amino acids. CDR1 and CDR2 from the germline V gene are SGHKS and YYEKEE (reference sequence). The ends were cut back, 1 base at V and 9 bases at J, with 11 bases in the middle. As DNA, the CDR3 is TGTGCCAGCAGCTTGATGGGTTCCCTTGAGCAGTTCTTC. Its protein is CASSLMGSLEQFF.

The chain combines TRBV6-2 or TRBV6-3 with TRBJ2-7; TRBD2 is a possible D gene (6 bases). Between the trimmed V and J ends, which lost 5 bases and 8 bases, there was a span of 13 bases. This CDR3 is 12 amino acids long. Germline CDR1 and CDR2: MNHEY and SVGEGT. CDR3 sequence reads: CASSQTGLQQYF. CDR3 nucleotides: TGTGCCAGCAGTCAAACAGGACTACAGCAGTACTTC.

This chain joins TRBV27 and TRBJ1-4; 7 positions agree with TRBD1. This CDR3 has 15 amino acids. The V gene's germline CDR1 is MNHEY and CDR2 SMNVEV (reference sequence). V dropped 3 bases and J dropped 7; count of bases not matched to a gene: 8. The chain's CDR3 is CASSFRQGVGEKLFF. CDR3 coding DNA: TGTGCCAGCAGTTTTCGTCAGGGGGTAGGTGAAAAACTGTTTTTT.

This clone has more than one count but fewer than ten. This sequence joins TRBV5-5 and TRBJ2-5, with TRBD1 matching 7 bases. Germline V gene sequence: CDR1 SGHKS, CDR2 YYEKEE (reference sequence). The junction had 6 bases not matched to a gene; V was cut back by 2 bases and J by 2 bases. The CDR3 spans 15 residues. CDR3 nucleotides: TGTGCCAGCAGCTTAAGCAACAGGGGTCAAGAGACCCAGTACTTC. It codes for CASSLSNRGQETQYF.

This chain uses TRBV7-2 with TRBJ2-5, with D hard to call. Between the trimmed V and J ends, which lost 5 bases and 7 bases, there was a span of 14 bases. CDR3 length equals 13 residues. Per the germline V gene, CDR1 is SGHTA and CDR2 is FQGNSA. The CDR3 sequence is CASSPVVPGTQYF. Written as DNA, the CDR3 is TGTGCCAGCAGCCCCGTGGTCCCGGGGACCCAGTACTTC.